Sequencing of this TCR beta chain was carried out in a study of cytomegalovirus exposure and HLA in healthy donors (TCRdb year 2017). For the study in its entirety: The roughly 700 repertoires of the first cohort and the 120 or so validation repertoires were produced on the same platform, according to a later analysis. The study was designed to test whether signatures of past pathogen exposure could be identified by cataloging public T cell receptors. Besides the first cohort of under 700 subjects, a separate validation cohort made up of about 120 different subjects was used. High-throughput TCR immunosequencing, statistical association of individual TCRs with disease status, and machine learning were combined to predict cytomegalovirus infection status. Broad study findings and their caveats: Subsequent analysis determined that TCRs grouped into clusters in the first cohort also showed a tendency toward co-occurrence across the roughly 110 validation repertoires, and approximately 93% of cluster scores exceeded 0. The classifier was reported to diagnose cytomegalovirus status with high specificity and sensitivity in both the original cohort and the validation cohort. A total of 150 or so TCR beta chains were listed by the study as associated with cytomegalovirus. Across donors, most TCR sequences were observed very rarely, whereas some public TCRs were present in many individuals. A few of the identified cytomegalovirus-associated TCR beta chains were confirmed in vitro to be specific for cytomegalovirus antigens. A later analysis had no HLA typing for the validation cohort, so co-occurrence there was scored across all 130 or so repertoires. The authors suggested that the approach could potentially be extended to other disease states and immunological phenotypes.

The library came from the immunoSEQ multiplex PCR assay. As for the authors' bioinformatics: A statistical classification framework was built to diagnose cytomegalovirus status from the catalog of TCR beta chain sequences. As stored in TCRdb, this immuneACCESS dataset retains in-frame rearrangements with V and J assigned. A fraction of the clones does not appear; measured against another copy, unresolved V genes explain less than half of the discrepancy, and the remainder lacks a known reason. The D gene and trimming were derived from the DNA, and the V and J assignments and clone size from that table. Across this sample there are a few hundred thousand clones, with roughly 89% seen only once. Together, the top ten hold 0.83% of the sample. From its cysteine to its phenylalanine, the CDR3 spans 15 amino acids. The CDR3 DNA has 45 bases and is translated from base 1. The germline V gene yields SNHLY for CDR1 and FYNNEI for CDR2. Trimming costs V 6 bases and J 0 bases, and their ends lie 12 bases apart.

In the case of this clone: Its antigen is not yet known. No per-base quality is available; no much larger clone lies one base away.

The donors were included in the validation cohort of roughly 120 subjects, a group kept apart from the roughly 670-subject first cohort. The material sequenced was PBMCs. Recombination connected TRBV2 to TRBJ2-1, with TRBD1 as a weak D call on 5 bases. The TCR comes from a young woman in good health and CMV-seronegative. Here is the DNA: TGTGCCAGCAGCGCGACAGCCAGCTCCTACAATGAGCAGTTCTTC. Its translation reads: CASSATASSYNEQFF.